This T cell receptor beta chain comes out of a study of T cell responses to AZD1222 COVID-19 vaccine. The CDR3 is 14 residues long. Per germline, CDR1 LNHDA and CDR2 SQIVND (reference sequence). Between the trimmed V and J ends, which lost 6 bases and 0 bases, there was a span of 11 bases. Here immunoSEQ multiplex PCR was the method, and the copy in TCRdb shows in-frame clones only, minus some. Of about 57,000 clones in the sample, over 75% were seen once. Study outcomes and limitations: Only a handful of AZD1222 recipients were seropositive at baseline.

With respect to this clone: The antigen is undetermined.

Sequencing was performed on peripheral blood, taken on day 0 of AZD1222 vaccination. The chain employs TRBV19 and TRBJ1-1; D remains ambiguous. The receptor was isolated from an adult in good health. In nucleotides, the CDR3 is TGTGCCAGTAGACCCGGACGGATGAACACTGAAGCTTTCTTT. Protein sequence: CASRPGRMNTEAFF.